The 2 T cell receptor beta chains listed next were all sequenced from one sample in a study of PD-L1 blockade in urothelial cancer. The sample's time point: peripheral blood 6 weeks after treatment start. Clones were read by immunoSEQ multiplex PCR, and TCRdb kept only the in-frame ones, dropping some. The sample includes more than 95,000 clones, 86% of them seen just once. The specimen comprised PBMCs, sampled around atezolizumab (anti-PD-L1) treatment. Every receptor here comes from a man in his forties or fifties with urothelial cancer.

The chain recombines TRBV5-4 with TRBJ2-5; the match to TRBD1 covers 9 bases. Germline V gives CDR1 SGHNT, CDR2 YYREEE (reference sequence). The CDR3 is 12 residues long. After removal of 10 bases from V and 3 bases from J, the junction contained 4 bases not matched to a gene. CDR3: CAGGTGKETQYF. The CDR3 DNA follows: TGTGCCGGTGGGACAGGGAAAGAGACCCAGTACTTC.

The chain uses TRBV28 and TRBJ1-5; D is uncertain. Germline loops: CDR1 MDHEN, CDR2 SYDVKM. The CDR3 is made up of 13 amino acids. V lost 7 bases, J lost 2 bases, and 9 bases lay in between. The CDR3 nucleotides read TGTGCCAGCACCCCGGGAGGCAATCAGCCCCAGCATTTT. It encodes CASTPGGNQPQHF.